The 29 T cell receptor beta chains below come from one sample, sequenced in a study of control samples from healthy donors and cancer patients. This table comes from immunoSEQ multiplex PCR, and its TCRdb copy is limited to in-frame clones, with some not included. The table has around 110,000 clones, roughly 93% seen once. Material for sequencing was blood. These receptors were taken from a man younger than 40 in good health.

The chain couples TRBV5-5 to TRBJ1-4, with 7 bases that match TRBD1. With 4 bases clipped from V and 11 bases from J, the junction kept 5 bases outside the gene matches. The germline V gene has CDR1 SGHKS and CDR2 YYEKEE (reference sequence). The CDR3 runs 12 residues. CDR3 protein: CASSTGQEKLFF. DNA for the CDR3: TGTGCCAGCAGCACAGGACAGGAGAAACTGTTTTTT.

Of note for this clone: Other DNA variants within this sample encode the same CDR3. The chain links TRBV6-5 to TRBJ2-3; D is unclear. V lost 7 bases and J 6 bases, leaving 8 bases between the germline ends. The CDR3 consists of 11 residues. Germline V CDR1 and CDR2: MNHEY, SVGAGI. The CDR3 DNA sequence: TGTGCCAGCAAGGGTGGGGATACGCAGTATTTT. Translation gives CASKGGDTQYF.

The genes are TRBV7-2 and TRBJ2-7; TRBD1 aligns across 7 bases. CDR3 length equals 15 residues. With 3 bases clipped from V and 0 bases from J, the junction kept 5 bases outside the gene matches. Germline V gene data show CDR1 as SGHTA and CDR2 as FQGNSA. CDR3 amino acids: CASSFDRASSYEQYV. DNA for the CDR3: TGTGCCAGCAGCTTCGACAGGGCAAGCTCCTACGAGCAGTACGTC.

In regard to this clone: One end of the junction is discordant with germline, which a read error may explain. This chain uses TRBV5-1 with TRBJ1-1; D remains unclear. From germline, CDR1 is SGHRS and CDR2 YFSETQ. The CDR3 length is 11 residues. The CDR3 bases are TGCGCCAGCAGCTTCAACAGTGAAGCTTTCTTT. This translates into CASSFNSEAFF. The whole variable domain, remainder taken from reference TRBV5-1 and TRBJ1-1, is KAGVTQTPRYLIKTRGQQVTLSCSPISGHRSVSWYQQTPGQGLQFLFEYFSETQRNKGNFPGRFSGRQFSNSRSEMNVSTLELGDSALYLCASSFNSEAFFGQGTRLTVV.

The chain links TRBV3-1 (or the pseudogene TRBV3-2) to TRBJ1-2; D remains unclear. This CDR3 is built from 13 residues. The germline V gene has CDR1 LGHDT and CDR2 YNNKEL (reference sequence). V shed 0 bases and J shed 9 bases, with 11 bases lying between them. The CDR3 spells CASSQDLYGSYTF. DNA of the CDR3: TGTGCCAGCAGCCAAGATTTATACGGTAGCTACACCTTC.

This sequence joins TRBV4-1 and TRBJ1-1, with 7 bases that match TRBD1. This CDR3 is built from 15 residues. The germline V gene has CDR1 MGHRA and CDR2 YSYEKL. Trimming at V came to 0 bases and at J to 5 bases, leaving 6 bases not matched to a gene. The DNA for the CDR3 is TGCGCCAGCAGCCAAGAAATCCAGGGGGGTACTGAAGCTTTCTTT. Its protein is CASSQEIQGGTEAFF.

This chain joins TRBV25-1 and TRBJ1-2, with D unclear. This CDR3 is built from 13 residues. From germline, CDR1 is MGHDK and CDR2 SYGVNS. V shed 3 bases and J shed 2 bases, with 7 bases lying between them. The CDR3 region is CASSDPANYGYTF. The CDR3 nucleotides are TGTGCCAGCAGTGATCCAGCGAACTATGGCTACACCTTC.

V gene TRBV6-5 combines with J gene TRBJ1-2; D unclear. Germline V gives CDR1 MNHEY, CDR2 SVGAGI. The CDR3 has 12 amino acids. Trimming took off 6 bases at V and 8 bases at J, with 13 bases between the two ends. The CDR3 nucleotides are TGTGCCAGCAGCCCAAGCATGGTGGGCTACACCTTC. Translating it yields CASSPSMVGYTF.

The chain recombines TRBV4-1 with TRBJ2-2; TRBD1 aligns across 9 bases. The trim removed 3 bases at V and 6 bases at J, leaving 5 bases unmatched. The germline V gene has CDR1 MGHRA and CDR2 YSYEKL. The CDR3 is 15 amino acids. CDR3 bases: TGCGCCAGCAGCCAGTGGGACAGGGAGGCCGGGGAGCTGTTTTTT. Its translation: CASSQWDREAGELFF.

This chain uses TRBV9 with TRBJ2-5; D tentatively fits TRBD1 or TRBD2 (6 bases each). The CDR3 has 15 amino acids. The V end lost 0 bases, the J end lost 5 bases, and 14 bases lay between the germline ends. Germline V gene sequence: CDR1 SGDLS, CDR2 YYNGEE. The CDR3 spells CASSVANGGRETQYF. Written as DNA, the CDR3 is TGTGCCAGCAGCGTAGCTAACGGGGGCCGGGAGACCCAGTACTTC.

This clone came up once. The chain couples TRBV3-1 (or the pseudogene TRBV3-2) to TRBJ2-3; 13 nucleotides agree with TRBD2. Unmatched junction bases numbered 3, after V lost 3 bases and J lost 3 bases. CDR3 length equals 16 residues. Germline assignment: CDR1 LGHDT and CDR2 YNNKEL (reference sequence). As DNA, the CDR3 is TGTGCCAGCAGCCAGAGGGGACTAGCGGGGACAGATACGCAGTATTTT. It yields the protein CASSQRGLAGTDTQYF.

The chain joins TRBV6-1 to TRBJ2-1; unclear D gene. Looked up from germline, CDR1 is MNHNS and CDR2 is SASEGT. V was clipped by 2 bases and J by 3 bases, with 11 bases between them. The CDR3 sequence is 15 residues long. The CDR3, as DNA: TGTGCCAGCAGTGAACCCCCAGTGAGCTACAATGAGCAGTTCTTC. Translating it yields CASSEPPVSYNEQFF.

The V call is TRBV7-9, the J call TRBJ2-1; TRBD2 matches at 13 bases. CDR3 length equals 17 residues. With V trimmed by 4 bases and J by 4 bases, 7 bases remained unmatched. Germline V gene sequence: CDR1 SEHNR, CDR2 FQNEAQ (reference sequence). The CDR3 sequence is CASSSGLAGTLYNEQFF. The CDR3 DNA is TGTGCCAGCAGCTCGGGACTAGCGGGGACCCTTTACAATGAGCAGTTCTTC.

The CDR3 here is CASSEGTGGWTDTQYF. As DNA, the CDR3 is TGTGCCAGCAGCGAGGGGACGGGGGGATGGACAGATACGCAGTATTTT. The rearrangement joins TRBV9 to TRBJ2-3, with 7 bases lining up with TRBD2. This CDR3 is built from 16 residues. From germline, CDR1 is SGDLS and CDR2 YYNGEE. The trim removed 3 bases at V and 3 bases at J, leaving 10 bases unmatched.

In DNA, the CDR3 is TGTGCCAGCAGCCAATCCCACGAGCAGTACTTC. The encoded protein is CASSQSHEQYF. The J gene is TRBJ2-7, the V gene TRBV3-1 (or the pseudogene TRBV3-2), with D hard to call. V dropped 2 bases and J dropped 5 bases, with 4 bases sitting between them. Germline loops: CDR1 LGHDT, CDR2 YNNKEL (reference sequence). The CDR3 sequence is 11 residues long.

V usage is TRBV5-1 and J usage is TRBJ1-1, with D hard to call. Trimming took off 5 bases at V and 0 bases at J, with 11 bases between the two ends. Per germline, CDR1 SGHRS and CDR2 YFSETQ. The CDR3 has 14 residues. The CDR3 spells CASRTALMNTEAFF. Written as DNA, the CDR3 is TGCGCCAGCAGAACAGCTCTAATGAACACTGAAGCTTTCTTT.

In nucleotides, the CDR3 is TGTGCCAGCTTTAAGAGCGGGGGATACGAGCAGTACTTC. Translating gives CASFKSGGYEQYF. The rearrangement joins TRBV5-4 to TRBJ2-7, with 8 positions matching TRBD2. V shed 7 bases, J shed 4 bases, and the junction held 7 bases outside the gene matches. This CDR3 has 13 amino acids. CDR1 is SGHNT and CDR2 is YYREEE in the germline V gene (reference sequence).

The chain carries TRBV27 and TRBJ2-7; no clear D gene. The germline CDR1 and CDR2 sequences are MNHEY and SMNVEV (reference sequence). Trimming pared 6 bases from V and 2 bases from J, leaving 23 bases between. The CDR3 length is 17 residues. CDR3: CASSEAPPDEETYEQYF. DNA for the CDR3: TGTGCCAGCAGCGAAGCCCCCCCCGACGAGGAGACCTACGAGCAGTACTTC.

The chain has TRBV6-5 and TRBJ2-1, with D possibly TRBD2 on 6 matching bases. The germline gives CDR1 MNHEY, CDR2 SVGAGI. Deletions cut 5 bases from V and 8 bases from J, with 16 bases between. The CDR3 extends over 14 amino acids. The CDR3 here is CASSPTAGLDEQFF. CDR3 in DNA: TGTGCCAGCAGTCCGACGGCGGGGCTCGATGAGCAGTTCTTC.

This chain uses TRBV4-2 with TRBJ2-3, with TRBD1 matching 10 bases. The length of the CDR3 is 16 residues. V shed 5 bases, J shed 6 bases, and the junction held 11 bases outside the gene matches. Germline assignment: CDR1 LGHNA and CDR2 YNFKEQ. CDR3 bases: TGTGCCAGCAGCGAAAGACAGGGGGCGAAAATGGATACGCAGTATTTT. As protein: CASSERQGAKMDTQYF.

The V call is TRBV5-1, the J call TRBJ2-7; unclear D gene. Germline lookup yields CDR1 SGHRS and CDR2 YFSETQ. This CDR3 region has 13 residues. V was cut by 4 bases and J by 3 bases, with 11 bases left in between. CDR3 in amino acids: CASSTKPDYEQYF. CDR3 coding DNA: TGCGCCAGCAGCACGAAACCTGACTACGAGCAGTACTTC.

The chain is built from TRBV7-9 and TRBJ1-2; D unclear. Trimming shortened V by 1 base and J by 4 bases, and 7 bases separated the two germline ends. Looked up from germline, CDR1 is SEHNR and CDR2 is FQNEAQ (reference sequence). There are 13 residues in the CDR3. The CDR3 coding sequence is TGTGCCAGCAGCTTAGAAAGCAGCTATGGCTACACCTTC. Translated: CASSLESSYGYTF.

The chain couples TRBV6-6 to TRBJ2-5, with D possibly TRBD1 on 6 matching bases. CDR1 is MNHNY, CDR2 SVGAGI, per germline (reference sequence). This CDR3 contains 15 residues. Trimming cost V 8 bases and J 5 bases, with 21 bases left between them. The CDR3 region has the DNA TGTGCCAGCGTGGACAGACCAGGGTATTCGGAGACCCAGTACTTC. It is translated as CASVDRPGYSETQYF.

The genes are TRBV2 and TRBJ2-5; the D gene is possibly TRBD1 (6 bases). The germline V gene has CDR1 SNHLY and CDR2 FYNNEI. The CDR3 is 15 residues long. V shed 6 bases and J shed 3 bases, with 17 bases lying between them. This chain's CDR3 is CASRSGAEIEETQYF. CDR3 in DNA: TGTGCCAGCAGGTCAGGGGCAGAAATAGAAGAGACCCAGTACTTC.

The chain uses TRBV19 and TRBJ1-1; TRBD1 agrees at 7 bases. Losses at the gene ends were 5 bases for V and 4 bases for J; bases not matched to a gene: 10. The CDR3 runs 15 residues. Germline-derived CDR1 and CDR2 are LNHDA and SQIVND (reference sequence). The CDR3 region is CASSSQQGRVTEAFF. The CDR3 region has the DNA TGTGCCAGTAGTTCACAACAGGGGCGGGTCACTGAAGCTTTCTTT.

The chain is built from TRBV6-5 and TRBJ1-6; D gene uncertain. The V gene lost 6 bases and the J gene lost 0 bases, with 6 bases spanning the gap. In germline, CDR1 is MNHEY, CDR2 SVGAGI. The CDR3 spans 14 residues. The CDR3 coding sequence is TGTGCCAGCAGCCGGAGCTCCTATAATTCACCCCTCCACTTT. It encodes CASSRSSYNSPLHF.

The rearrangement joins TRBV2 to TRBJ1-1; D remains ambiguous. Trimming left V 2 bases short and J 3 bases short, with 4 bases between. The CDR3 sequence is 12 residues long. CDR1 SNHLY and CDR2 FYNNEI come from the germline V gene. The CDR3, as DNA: TGTGCCAGCAGTGAATGGGACACTGAAGCTTTCTTT. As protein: CASSEWDTEAFF.

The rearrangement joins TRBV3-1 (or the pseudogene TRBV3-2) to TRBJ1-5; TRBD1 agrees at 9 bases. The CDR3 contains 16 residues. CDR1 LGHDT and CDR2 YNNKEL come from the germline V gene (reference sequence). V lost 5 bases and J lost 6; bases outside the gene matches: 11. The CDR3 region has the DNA TGTGCCAGCAGCTTGAAACTACAGGGGGCGGGTCAGCCCCAGCATTTT. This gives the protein CASSLKLQGAGQPQHF.

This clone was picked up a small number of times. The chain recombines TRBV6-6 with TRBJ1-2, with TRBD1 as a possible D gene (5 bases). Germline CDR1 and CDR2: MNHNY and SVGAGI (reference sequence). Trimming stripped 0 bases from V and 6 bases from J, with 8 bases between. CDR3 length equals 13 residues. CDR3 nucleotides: TGTGCCAGCAGTTACTCAGGGGCGGATGGCTACACCTTC. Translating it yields CASSYSGADGYTF.